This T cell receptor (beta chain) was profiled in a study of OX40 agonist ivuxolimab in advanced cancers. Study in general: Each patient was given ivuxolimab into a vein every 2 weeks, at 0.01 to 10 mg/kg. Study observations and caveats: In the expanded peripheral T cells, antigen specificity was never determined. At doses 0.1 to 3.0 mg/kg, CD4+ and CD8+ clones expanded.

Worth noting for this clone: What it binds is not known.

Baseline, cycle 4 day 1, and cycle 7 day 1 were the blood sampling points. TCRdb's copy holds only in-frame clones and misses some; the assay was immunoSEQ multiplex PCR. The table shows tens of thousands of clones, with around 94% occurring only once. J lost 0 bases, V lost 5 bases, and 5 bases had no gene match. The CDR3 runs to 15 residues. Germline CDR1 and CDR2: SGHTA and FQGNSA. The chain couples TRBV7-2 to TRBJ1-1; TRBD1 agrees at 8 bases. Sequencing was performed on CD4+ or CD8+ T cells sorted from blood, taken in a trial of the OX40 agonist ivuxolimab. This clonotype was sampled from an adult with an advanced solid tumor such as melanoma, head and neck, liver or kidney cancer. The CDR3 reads CASSSRQGMNTEAFF. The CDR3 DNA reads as TGTGCCAGCAGCAGCCGACAGGGGATGAACACTGAAGCTTTCTTT.